The clone carrying this T cell receptor beta chain was detected ten times or more. Its target is not known. These data belong to a study of CD8 T cells in ankylosing spondylitis. Overall study findings and caveats: Significantly higher representation of disease-linked clones was reported for matched ankylosing spondylitis synovial fluid.

TCRdb re-derived calls from the 5' RACE reads in MiXCR, one entry per CDR3 protein. The table shows 130,000 or so distinct CDR3 sequences, with about 6.5% occurring only once. Germline V lookup: CDR1 DFQATT, CDR2 SNEGSKA (reference sequence). V trimming: 3 bases; J trimming: 3 bases; junction bases outside the gene matches: 3. The CDR3 has 13 amino acids. This TCR came from a male donor with ankylosing spondylitis or in good health (not recorded which). Input material: blood, either unsorted or a sorted T cell fraction (not recorded which). V is TRBV20-1 and J is TRBJ2-7, with 9 bases identical to TRBD2. This chain's CDR3 is CSASSSGNYEQYF. As DNA, the CDR3 is TGCAGTGCTAGTTCTAGCGGGAACTACGAGCAGTACTTC.